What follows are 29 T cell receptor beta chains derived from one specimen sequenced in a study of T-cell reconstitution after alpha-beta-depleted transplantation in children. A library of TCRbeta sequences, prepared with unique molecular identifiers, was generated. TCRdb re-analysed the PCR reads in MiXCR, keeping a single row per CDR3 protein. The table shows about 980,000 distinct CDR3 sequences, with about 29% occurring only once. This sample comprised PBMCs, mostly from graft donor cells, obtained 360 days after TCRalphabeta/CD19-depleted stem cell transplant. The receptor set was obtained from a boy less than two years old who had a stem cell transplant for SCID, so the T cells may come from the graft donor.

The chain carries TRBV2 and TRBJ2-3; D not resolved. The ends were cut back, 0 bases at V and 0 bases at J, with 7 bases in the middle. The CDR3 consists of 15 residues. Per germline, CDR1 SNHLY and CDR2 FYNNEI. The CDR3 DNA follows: TGTGCCAGCAGTGAAGCCCTCGGGAGCACAGATACGCAGTATTTT. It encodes CASSEALGSTDTQYF.

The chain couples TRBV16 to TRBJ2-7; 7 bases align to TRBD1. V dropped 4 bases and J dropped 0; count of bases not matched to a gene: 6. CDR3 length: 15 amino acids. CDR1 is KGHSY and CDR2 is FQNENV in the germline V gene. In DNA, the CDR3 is TGTGCCAGCAGCCGCAACTGGGACAGCTCCTACGAGCAGTACTTC. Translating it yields CASSRNWDSSYEQYF.

CDR3 sequence: CASSLPGGPQQFF. The CDR3 nucleotides read TGTGCCAGCAGCTTACCGGGCGGGCCTCAGCAGTTCTTC. The rearrangement uses TRBV7-2 and TRBJ2-1; a weak D match, TRBD2 (5 bases). CDR1 is SGHTA, CDR2 FQGNSA, per germline. The CDR3 has 13 residues. Trimming cost V 2 bases and J 11 bases, with 13 bases left between them.

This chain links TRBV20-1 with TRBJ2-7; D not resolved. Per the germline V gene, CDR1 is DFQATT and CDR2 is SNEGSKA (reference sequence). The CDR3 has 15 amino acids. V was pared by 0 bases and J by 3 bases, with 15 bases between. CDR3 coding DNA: TGCAGTGCTAGAGAAACCGAGAGCGCCCACTACGAGCAGTACTTC. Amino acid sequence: CSARETESAHYEQYF.

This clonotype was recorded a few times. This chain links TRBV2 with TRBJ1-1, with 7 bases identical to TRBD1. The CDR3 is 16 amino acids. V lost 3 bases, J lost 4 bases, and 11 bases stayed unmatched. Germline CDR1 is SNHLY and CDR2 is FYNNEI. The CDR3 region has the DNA TGTGCCAGCAGTGATGCCAGGGGGTTTTGGAGCACTGAAGCTTTCTTT. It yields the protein CASSDARGFWSTEAFF.

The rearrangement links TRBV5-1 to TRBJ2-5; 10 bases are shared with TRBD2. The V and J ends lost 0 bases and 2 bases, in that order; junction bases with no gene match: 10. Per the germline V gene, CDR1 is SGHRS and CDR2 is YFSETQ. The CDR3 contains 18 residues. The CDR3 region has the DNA TGCGCCAGCAGCTTGGGGGCTAGCGGGGGACCCTTACAAGAGACCCAGTACTTC. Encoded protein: CASSLGASGGPLQETQYF.

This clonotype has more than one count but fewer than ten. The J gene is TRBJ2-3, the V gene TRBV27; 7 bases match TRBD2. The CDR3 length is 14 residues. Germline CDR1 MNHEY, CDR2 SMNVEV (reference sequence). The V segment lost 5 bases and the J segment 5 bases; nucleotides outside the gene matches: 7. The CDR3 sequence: CASSNSGTRDTQYF. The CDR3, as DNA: TGTGCCAGCAGTAACAGCGGGACCCGAGATACGCAGTATTTT.

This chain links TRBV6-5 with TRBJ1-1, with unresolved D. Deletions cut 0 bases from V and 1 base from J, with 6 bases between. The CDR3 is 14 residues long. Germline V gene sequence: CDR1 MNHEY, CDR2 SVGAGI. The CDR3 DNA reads TGTGCCAGCAGTTACTCGAATGGGAACACTGAAGCTTTCTTT. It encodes CASSYSNGNTEAFF.

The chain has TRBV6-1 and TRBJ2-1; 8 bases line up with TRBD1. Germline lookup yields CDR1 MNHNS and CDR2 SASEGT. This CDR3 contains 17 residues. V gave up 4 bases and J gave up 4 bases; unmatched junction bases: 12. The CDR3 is CASSGFRDRPLYNEQFF. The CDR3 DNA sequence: TGTGCCAGCAGTGGATTCCGGGACAGGCCCCTTTACAATGAGCAGTTCTTC.

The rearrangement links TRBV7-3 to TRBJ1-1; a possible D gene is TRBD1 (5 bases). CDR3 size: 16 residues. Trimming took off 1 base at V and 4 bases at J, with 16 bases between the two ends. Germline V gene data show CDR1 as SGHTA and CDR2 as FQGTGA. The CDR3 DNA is TGTGCCAGCAGCTTAAAGGGACCAGCTATGAGCACTGAAGCTTTCTTT. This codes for CASSLKGPAMSTEAFF.

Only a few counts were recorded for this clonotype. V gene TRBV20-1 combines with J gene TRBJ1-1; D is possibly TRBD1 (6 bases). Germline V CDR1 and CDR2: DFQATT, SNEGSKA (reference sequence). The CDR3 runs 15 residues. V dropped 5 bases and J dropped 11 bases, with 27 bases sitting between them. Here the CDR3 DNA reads TGCAGTGCTCCCCAACGTCGGACAGAACAGTCCCCGGCTTTCTTT. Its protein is CSAPQRRTEQSPAFF.

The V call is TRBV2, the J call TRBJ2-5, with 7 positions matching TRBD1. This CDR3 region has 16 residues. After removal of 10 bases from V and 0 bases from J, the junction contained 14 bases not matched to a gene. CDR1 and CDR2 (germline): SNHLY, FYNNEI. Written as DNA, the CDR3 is TGTGCCACCTCCGGGACAGTCGCCACCTACCAAGAGACCCAGTACTTC. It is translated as CATSGTVATYQETQYF.

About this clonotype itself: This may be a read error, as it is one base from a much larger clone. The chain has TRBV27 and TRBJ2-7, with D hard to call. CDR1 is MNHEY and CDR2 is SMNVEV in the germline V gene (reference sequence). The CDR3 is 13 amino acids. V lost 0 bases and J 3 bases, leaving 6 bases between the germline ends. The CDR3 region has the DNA TGTGCCAGCAGTTTATCCCGGAACTACGAGCAGTACTTC. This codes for CASSLSRNYEQYF.

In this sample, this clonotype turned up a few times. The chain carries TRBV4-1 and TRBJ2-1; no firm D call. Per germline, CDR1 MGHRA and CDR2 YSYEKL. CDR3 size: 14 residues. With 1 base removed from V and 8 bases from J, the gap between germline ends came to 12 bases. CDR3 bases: TGCGCCAGCAGCCAAGTTCGGACCCCAGATGAGCAGTTCTTC. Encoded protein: CASSQVRTPDEQFF.

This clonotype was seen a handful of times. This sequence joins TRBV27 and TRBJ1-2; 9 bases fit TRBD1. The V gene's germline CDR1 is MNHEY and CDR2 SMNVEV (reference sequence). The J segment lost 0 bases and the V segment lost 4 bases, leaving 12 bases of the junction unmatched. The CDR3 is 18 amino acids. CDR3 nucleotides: TGTGCCAGCAGTTCACTCCGACAGGGGGTAGAAACTAACTATGGCTACACCTTC. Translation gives CASSSLRQGVETNYGYTF.

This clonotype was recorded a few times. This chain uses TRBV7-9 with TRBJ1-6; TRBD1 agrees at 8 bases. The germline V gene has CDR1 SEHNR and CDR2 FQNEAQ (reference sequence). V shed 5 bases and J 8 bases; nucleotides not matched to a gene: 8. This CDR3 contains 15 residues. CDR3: CASSPGQVLDSPLHF. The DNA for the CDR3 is TGTGCCAGCAGCCCGGGACAGGTCTTGGATTCACCCCTCCACTTT.

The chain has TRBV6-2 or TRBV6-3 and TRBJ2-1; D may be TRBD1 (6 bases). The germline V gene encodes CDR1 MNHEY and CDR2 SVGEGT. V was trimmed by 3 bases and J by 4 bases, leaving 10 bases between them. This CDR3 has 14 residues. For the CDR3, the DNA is TGTGCCAGCAGTTATCGGACAGAATACAATGAGCAGTTCTTC. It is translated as CASSYRTEYNEQFF.

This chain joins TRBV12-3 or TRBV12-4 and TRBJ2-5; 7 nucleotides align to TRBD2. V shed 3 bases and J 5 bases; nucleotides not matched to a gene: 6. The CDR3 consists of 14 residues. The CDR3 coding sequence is TGTGCCAGCAGTTTTGGACTAGGTCGGGAGACCCAGTACTTC. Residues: CASSFGLGRETQYF.

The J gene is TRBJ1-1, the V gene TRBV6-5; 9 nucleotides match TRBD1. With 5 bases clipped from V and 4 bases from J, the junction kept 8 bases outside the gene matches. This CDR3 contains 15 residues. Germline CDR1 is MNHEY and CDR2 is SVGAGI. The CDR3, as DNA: TGTGCCAGCAGTCGATGGGACAGGGTGAGCACTGAAGCTTTCTTT. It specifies CASSRWDRVSTEAFF.

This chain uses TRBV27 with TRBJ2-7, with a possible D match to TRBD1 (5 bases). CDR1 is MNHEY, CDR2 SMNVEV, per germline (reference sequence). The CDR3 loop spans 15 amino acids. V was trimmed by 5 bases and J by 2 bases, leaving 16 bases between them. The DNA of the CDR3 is TGTGCCAGCAGTGCGAGACAGTTTGCTCCCTACGAGCAGTACTTC. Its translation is CASSARQFAPYEQYF.

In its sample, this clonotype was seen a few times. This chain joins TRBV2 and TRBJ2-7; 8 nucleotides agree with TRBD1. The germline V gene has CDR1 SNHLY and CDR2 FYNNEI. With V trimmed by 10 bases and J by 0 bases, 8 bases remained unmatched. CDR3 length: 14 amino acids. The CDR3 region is CATQSDRASYEQYF. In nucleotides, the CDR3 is TGTGCCACCCAGTCGGACAGGGCCTCCTACGAGCAGTACTTC.

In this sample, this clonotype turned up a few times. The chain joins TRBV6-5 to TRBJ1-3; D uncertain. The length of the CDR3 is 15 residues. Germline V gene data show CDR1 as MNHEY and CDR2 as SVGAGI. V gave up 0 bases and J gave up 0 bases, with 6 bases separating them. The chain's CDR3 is CASSYSLSSGNTIYF. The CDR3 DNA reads TGTGCCAGCAGTTACTCGCTGTCCTCTGGAAACACCATATATTTT.

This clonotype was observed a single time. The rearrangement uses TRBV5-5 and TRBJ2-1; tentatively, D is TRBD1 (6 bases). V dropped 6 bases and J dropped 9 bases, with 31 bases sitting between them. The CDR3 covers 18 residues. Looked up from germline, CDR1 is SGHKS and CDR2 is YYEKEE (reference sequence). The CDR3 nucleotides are TGTGCCAGCACTACGCATTTACAGGGTTGGGGAACAAGGGCTGAGCAGTTCTTC. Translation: CASTTHLQGWGTRAEQFF.

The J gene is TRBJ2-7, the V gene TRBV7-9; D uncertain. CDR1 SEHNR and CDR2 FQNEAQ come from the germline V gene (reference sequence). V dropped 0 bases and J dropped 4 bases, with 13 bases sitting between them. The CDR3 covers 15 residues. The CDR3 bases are TGTGCCAGCAGCTTAGCTATCGGGCAGCTTTACGAGCAGTACTTC. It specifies CASSLAIGQLYEQYF.

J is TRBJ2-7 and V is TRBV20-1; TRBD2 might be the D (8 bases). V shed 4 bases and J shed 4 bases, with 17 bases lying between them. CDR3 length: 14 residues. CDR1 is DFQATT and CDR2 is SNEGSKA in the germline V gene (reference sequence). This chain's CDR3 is CSAISGGTRYEQYF. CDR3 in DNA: TGCAGTGCTATCTCAGGGGGGACTAGGTACGAGCAGTACTTC.

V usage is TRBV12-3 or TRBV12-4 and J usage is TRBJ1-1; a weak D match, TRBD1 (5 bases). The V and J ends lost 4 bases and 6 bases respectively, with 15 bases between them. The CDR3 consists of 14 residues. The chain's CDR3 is CASSYLWEGSEAFF. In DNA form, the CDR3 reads TGTGCCAGCAGTTACCTTTGGGAGGGGTCTGAAGCTTTCTTT.

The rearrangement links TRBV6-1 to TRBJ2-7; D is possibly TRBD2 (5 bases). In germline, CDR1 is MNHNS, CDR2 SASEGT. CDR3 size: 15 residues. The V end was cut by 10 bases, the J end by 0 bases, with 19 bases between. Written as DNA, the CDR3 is TGTGCCACCTCAACTAGACTTCTTTACTCCTACGAGCAGTACTTC. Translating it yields CATSTRLLYSYEQYF.

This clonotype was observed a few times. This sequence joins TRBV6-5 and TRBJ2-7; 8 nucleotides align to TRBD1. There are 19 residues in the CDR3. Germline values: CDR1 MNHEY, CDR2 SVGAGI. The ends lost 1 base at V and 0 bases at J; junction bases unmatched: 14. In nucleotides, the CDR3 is TGTGCCAGCAGTTACTACGGCATAGGGGACAGGAAAAGCTCCTACGAGCAGTACTTC. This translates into CASSYYGIGDRKSSYEQYF.

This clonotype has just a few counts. CDR3: CSAAGGPQETQYF. DNA of the CDR3: TGCAGCGCAGCGGGGGGACCTCAAGAGACCCAGTACTTC. The rearrangement uses TRBV29-1 and TRBJ2-5; 9 positions agree with TRBD2. The CDR3 runs to 13 residues. Germline assignment: CDR1 SQVTM and CDR2 ANQGSEA. V lost 7 bases to trimming and J lost 2 bases; unmatched junction nucleotides: 5.